These 4 T cell receptor beta chains were all obtained from the same sample, sequenced in a study of cytomegalovirus exposure and HLA in healthy donors. In the PCR, 60 Vbeta and 13 Jbeta primers were used. Method: immunoSEQ multiplex PCR; TCRdb's copy keeps in-frame clones and lacks some. Of some 150,000 clones listed, roughly 87% are singletons. Material: PBMCs. The receptors here all came from a young man in good health and CMV-seropositive.

The V and J genes are TRBV5-1 and TRBJ1-6, with 8 positions matching TRBD1. Per the germline V gene, CDR1 is SGHRS and CDR2 is YFSETQ. This CDR3 contains 16 residues. With V trimmed by 4 bases and J by 8 bases, 11 bases remained unmatched. The CDR3 reads CASSPQGASRDSPLHF. In nucleotides, the CDR3 is TGCGCCAGCAGCCCCCAGGGGGCGTCTCGGGATTCACCCCTCCACTTT.

This clone has just a few counts. This chain connects TRBV6-4 to TRBJ2-3, with 7 bases matching TRBD2. The CDR3 runs 14 residues. The ends lost 6 bases at V and 6 bases at J; junction bases unmatched: 9. CDR1 is MRHNA and CDR2 is SNTAGT in the germline V gene. The CDR3 nucleotides read TGTGCCAGCAGCGTCAGCGGGATCACCGATACGCAGTATTTT. Amino acid sequence: CASSVSGITDTQYF.

The chain links TRBV14 to TRBJ2-7; 8 bases align to TRBD2. CDR3 size: 15 residues. V shed 5 bases and J 2 bases; nucleotides not matched to a gene: 8. Looked up from germline, CDR1 is SGHDN and CDR2 is FVKESK. CDR3 sequence: CASSDRGGKAYEQYF. The DNA of the CDR3 is TGTGCCAGCAGCGACCGGGGGGGGAAGGCCTACGAGCAGTACTTC.

This chain joins TRBV4-1 and TRBJ2-3, with D perhaps matching TRBD2 (6 bases). This CDR3 comprises 15 residues. The germline gives CDR1 MGHRA, CDR2 YSYEKL. The V end was cut by 2 bases, the J end by 1 base, with 10 bases between. Here the CDR3 DNA reads TGCGCCAGCAGCCAAAGCGGGTACCGCACAGATACGCAGTATTTT. Translation: CASSQSGYRTDTQYF.